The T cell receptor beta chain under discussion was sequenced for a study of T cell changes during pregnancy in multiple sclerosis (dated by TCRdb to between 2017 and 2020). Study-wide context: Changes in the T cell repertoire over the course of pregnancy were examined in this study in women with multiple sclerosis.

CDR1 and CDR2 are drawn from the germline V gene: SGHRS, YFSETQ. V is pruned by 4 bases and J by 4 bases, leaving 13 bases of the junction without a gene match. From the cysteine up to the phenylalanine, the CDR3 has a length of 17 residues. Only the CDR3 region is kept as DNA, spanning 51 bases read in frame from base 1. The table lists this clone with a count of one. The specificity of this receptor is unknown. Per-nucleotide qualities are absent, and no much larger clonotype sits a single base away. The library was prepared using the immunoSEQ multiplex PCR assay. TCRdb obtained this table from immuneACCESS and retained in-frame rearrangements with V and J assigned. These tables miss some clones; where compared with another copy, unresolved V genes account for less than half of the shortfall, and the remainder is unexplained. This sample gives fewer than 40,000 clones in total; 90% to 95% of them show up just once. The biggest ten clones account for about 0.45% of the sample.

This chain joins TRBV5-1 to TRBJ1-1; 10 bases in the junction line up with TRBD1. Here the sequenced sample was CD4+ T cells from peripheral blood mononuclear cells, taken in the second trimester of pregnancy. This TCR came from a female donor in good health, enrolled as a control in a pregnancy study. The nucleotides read TGCGCCAGCAGCATAGTCCCGGGACAGGGGTCTGGCACTGAAGCTTTCTTT. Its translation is CASSIVPGQGSGTEAFF.